A selection of T cell receptor beta chains follows, all from one sample in a study of cytomegalovirus exposure and HLA in healthy donors. Generated by immunoSEQ multiplex PCR, the TCRdb table keeps only in-frame clones and is missing some. Here the sample spans fewer than 200,000 clones, roughly four fifths being singletons. Sequencing used PBMCs. The receptors originated from a man aged 45-65 years in good health and CMV-seropositive. The CDR3 runs from the conserved cysteine through the conserved F or W. The D gene is left open where the match is weak. Clone size is given for some rows only: seen once, a few or many times, or a class if the clone is expanded.

j_call: TRBJ2-5
v_call: TRBV10-3
clone_size: NA
d_call: TRBD2
cdr3_nt: TGTGCCATCAGTGAGATGATGCGGGGGGCCGGCGAGACCCAGTACTTC
cdr3_aa: CAISEMMRGAGETQYF

j_call: TRBJ2-6
v_call: TRBV19
clone_size: NA
d_call: NA
cdr3_nt: TGTGCCAGTAGTATAGCGTCAGGGTGGGGGGCCAACGTCCTGACTTTC
cdr3_aa: CASSIASGWGANVLTF

j_call: TRBJ2-7
v_call: TRBV5-4
clone_size: NA
d_call: TRBD2
cdr3_nt: TGTGCCAGCAGCTTAGGGACTAGCGGGACCTACGAGCAGTACTTC
cdr3_aa: CASSLGTSGTYEQYF

j_call: TRBJ2-7
v_call: TRBV7-2
clone_size: NA
d_call: NA
cdr3_nt: TGTGCCAGCAGCTTAGCCGGGGGAACCTACGAGCAGTACTTC
cdr3_aa: CASSLAGGTYEQYF

j_call: TRBJ2-7
v_call: TRBV28
clone_size: NA
d_call: NA
cdr3_nt: TGTGCCAGTTGTACAGACTACGAGCAGTACTTC
cdr3_aa: CASCTDYEQYF

j_call: TRBJ2-6
v_call: TRBV5-1
clone_size: NA
d_call: NA
cdr3_nt: TGCGCCAGCAGCGTGGGTCTATCACCCCGCTCTGGGGCCAACGTCCTGACTTTC
cdr3_aa: CASSVGLSPRSGANVLTF

j_call: TRBJ2-7
v_call: TRBV6-5
clone_size: once
d_call: TRBD1
cdr3_nt: TGTGCCAGCGGGCGTCGACAGGGTCCTTTTGACGAGCAGTACTTC
cdr3_aa: CASGRRQGPFDEQYF

j_call: TRBJ1-4
v_call: TRBV30
clone_size: NA
d_call: TRBD1
cdr3_nt: TGTGCCTGGCGATCGGGACAGGGAAATGAAAAACTGTTTTTT
cdr3_aa: CAWRSGQGNEKLFF

j_call: TRBJ1-1
v_call: TRBV6-5
clone_size: NA
d_call: NA
cdr3_nt: TGTGCCAGCAGTCCCCTTTCCGACAGAAACACTGAAGCTTTCTTT
cdr3_aa: CASSPLSDRNTEAFF

j_call: TRBJ2-1
v_call: TRBV7-2
clone_size: few
d_call: TRBD2
cdr3_nt: TGTGCCAGCAGCTTAGTAGGGGGAGCGGGGGGCGACAATGAGCAGTTCTTC
cdr3_aa: CASSLVGGAGGDNEQFF

j_call: TRBJ1-3
v_call: TRBV9
clone_size: few
d_call: NA
cdr3_nt: TGTGCCAGCAGCTCAGGGTCTGGAAACACCATATATTTT
cdr3_aa: CASSSGSGNTIYF

j_call: TRBJ1-1
v_call: TRBV5-1
clone_size: NA
d_call: NA
cdr3_nt: TGCGCCAGCCGGAGTACCAGGGGCACTGAAGCTTTCTTT
cdr3_aa: CASRSTRGTEAFF

j_call: TRBJ1-3
v_call: TRBV5-5
clone_size: NA
d_call: NA
cdr3_nt: TGTGCCAGCAGCATTCAAGGAGGGATCAGAAACACCATATATTTT
cdr3_aa: CASSIQGGIRNTIYF

j_call: TRBJ2-1
v_call: TRBV29-1
clone_size: NA
d_call: TRBD1
cdr3_nt: TGCAGCGTCCCCAGGGGACAGCACTCCTACAATGAGCAGTTCTTC
cdr3_aa: CSVPRGQHSYNEQFF

j_call: TRBJ1-1
v_call: TRBV18
clone_size: NA
d_call: NA
cdr3_nt: TGTGCCAGCTCACCTTATGACAGAGCTGAAGCTTTCTTT
cdr3_aa: CASSPYDRAEAFF

j_call: TRBJ1-2
v_call: TRBV5-4
clone_size: NA
d_call: NA
cdr3_nt: TGTGCCAGCAGCTTGGCGGGAACCTACTATGGCTACACCTTC
cdr3_aa: CASSLAGTYYGYTF

j_call: TRBJ1-3
v_call: TRBV6-6
clone_size: NA
d_call: NA
cdr3_nt: TGTGCCAGCATTTTACGTTCACAGGGCGCTGGAAACACCATATATTTT
cdr3_aa: CASILRSQGAGNTIYF

j_call: TRBJ2-7
v_call: TRBV28
clone_size: NA
d_call: TRBD1
cdr3_nt: TGTGCCAGCGAGACGGTCGCGGCAGGGGGCTCCTACGAGCAGTACTTC
cdr3_aa: CASETVAAGGSYEQYF

j_call: TRBJ2-7
v_call: TRBV2
clone_size: NA
d_call: TRBD2
cdr3_nt: TGTGCCAGCAGTGAGGTCCGGGAGGCATCCTACGAGCAGTACTTC
cdr3_aa: CASSEVREASYEQYF

j_call: TRBJ1-6
v_call: TRBV11-2
clone_size: NA
d_call: NA
cdr3_nt: TGTGCCAGCAGCTTAGATCAAGGGGCGGGATATTCACCCCTCCACTTT
cdr3_aa: CASSLDQGAGYSPLHF

j_call: TRBJ2-1
v_call: TRBV9
clone_size: NA
d_call: NA
cdr3_nt: TGTGCCAGCAGCCCCACCCCGGGACTCACCTACAATGAGCAGTTCTTC
cdr3_aa: CASSPTPGLTYNEQFF

j_call: TRBJ2-5
v_call: TRBV7-2
clone_size: NA
d_call: TRBD1
cdr3_nt: TGTGCCAGCAGCTTAGGGGACAGGGACCGGACCCAGTACTTC
cdr3_aa: CASSLGDRDRTQYF

j_call: TRBJ2-1
v_call: TRBV6-5
clone_size: NA
d_call: TRBD1
cdr3_nt: TGTGCCAGCAGTTACACGACAGGGGCTTACAATGAGCAGTTCTTC
cdr3_aa: CASSYTTGAYNEQFF

j_call: TRBJ2-5
v_call: TRBV7-2
clone_size: NA
d_call: NA
cdr3_nt: TGTGCCAGCAGCTTACCCCCAGGACAAGAGACCCAGTACTTC
cdr3_aa: CASSLPPGQETQYF

j_call: TRBJ2-7
v_call: TRBV6-1
clone_size: NA
d_call: TRBD2
cdr3_nt: TGTGCCAGCAGCCCGGGACTAGGCTCCTACGAGCAGTACTTC
cdr3_aa: CASSPGLGSYEQYF

j_call: TRBJ1-1
v_call: TRBV6-5
clone_size: NA
d_call: NA
cdr3_nt: TGTGCCAGCAGTTACTCGGCCGGGGTGGGCACTGAAGCTTTCTTT
cdr3_aa: CASSYSAGVGTEAFF

j_call: TRBJ1-2
v_call: TRBV27
clone_size: NA
d_call: TRBD1
cdr3_nt: TGTGCCAGCAGTTCCTCGACAGGGTCATGGTATGGCTACACCTTC
cdr3_aa: CASSSSTGSWYGYTF

j_call: TRBJ2-7
v_call: TRBV11-2
clone_size: NA
d_call: TRBD1
cdr3_nt: TGTGCCAGCACCCACGTACCGGGACAGGGATACTACGAGCAGTACTTC
cdr3_aa: CASTHVPGQGYYEQYF

j_call: TRBJ1-5
v_call: TRBV18
clone_size: NA
d_call: TRBD1
cdr3_nt: TGTGCCAGCTCACCCGGACAGGGGAAACGGAGCAATCAGCCCCAGCATTTT
cdr3_aa: CASSPGQGKRSNQPQHF

j_call: TRBJ1-1
v_call: TRBV29-1
clone_size: NA
d_call: NA
cdr3_nt: TGCAGCGTTGAGGAGGACACTGAAGCTTTCTTT
cdr3_aa: CSVEEDTEAFF

j_call: TRBJ1-4
v_call: TRBV6-1
clone_size: NA
d_call: TRBD1
cdr3_nt: TGTGCCAGCACCCAACTGACAGGGTGGGATGAAAAACTGTTTTTT
cdr3_aa: CASTQLTGWDEKLFF

j_call: TRBJ2-2
v_call: TRBV2
clone_size: NA
d_call: TRBD1
cdr3_nt: TGTGCCAGCAGTGAGGGGACAGCTTGGAACACCGGGGAGCTGTTTTTT
cdr3_aa: CASSEGTAWNTGELFF

j_call: TRBJ2-2
v_call: TRBV5-1
clone_size: NA
d_call: TRBD1
cdr3_nt: TGCGCCAGCAGCTGGACAGGGCCCCCCCTGAACACCGGGGAGCTGTTTTTT
cdr3_aa: CASSWTGPPLNTGELFF

j_call: TRBJ1-2
v_call: TRBV28
clone_size: NA
d_call: TRBD1
cdr3_nt: TGTGCCAGCAGTTTAACCACAGGGGAGATTGCCTATGGCTACACCTTC
cdr3_aa: CASSLTTGEIAYGYTF

j_call: TRBJ2-1
v_call: TRBV9
clone_size: NA
d_call: NA
cdr3_nt: TGTGCCAGCAGCGTCCCGGCCGGGAATGAGCAGTTCTTC
cdr3_aa: CASSVPAGNEQFF

j_call: TRBJ2-7
v_call: TRBV7-2
clone_size: NA
d_call: TRBD1
cdr3_nt: TGTGCCAGCAGCCCGGGACAGGGTTATGAGCAGTACTTC
cdr3_aa: CASSPGQGYEQYF

j_call: TRBJ2-1
v_call: TRBV7-9
clone_size: NA
d_call: TRBD1
cdr3_nt: TGTGCCAGCAGCTTTGGGGACAGACTTGACAATGAGCAGTTCTTC
cdr3_aa: CASSFGDRLDNEQFF

j_call: TRBJ2-7
v_call: TRBV21-1
clone_size: NA
d_call: NA
cdr3_nt: TGTGCCAGCAGCAAAGAAGTCGGGGACACGAACTACGAGCAGTACTTC
cdr3_aa: CASSKEVGDTNYEQYF

j_call: TRBJ2-3
v_call: TRBV29-1
clone_size: NA
d_call: TRBD1
cdr3_nt: TGCAGCGTCGTGCAGGGGGCTAAAGATATGCAGTATTTT
cdr3_aa: CSVVQGAKDMQYF

j_call: TRBJ2-1
v_call: TRBV4-1
clone_size: NA
d_call: NA
cdr3_nt: TGCGCCAGCAGCCAAGTTCAGTTTAGGACTCACAATGAGCAGTTCTTC
cdr3_aa: CASSQVQFRTHNEQFF

j_call: TRBJ1-5
v_call: TRBV7-7
clone_size: NA
d_call: NA
cdr3_nt: TGTGCTAGCAGCTTAGATTCCGGGGGGCCCCAGCATTTT
cdr3_aa: CASSLDSGGPQHF

j_call: TRBJ2-1
v_call: TRBV9
clone_size: NA
d_call: NA
cdr3_nt: TGTGCCAGCAGCGTCGACCCCCGGGAGCCAAGTTCCTACAATGAGCAGTTCTTC
cdr3_aa: CASSVDPREPSSYNEQFF

j_call: TRBJ1-5
v_call: TRBV2
clone_size: once
d_call: NA
cdr3_nt: TGTGCCAGCAGTAGAAACGCAGGGGGCAATCAGCCCCAGCATTTT
cdr3_aa: CASSRNAGGNQPQHF

j_call: TRBJ2-2
v_call: TRBV11-2
clone_size: NA
d_call: TRBD2
cdr3_nt: TGTGCCAGCAGCTTAGGACCTAGCGGGTCACGGACCGGGGAGCTGTTTTTT
cdr3_aa: CASSLGPSGSRTGELFF

j_call: TRBJ2-7
v_call: TRBV9
clone_size: NA
d_call: NA
cdr3_nt: TGTGCCAGCAGCGTGAGTAGCGATTTGGAGCAGTACTTC
cdr3_aa: CASSVSSDLEQYF

j_call: TRBJ2-7
v_call: TRBV5-1
clone_size: NA
d_call: TRBD1
cdr3_nt: TGCGCCAGCAGCTACAGGGGTCCCGCCTACGAGCAGTACTTC
cdr3_aa: CASSYRGPAYEQYF

j_call: TRBJ1-5
v_call: TRBV5-7
clone_size: few
d_call: NA
cdr3_nt: TGTGCCAGCAGCTGTGTCCCGGGACAACTTAGCAATCAGCCCCAGCATTTT
cdr3_aa: CASSCVPGQLSNQPQHF

j_call: TRBJ2-1
v_call: TRBV27
clone_size: NA
d_call: TRBD2
cdr3_nt: TGTGCCAGCACATCAGCGGGAGCCTACAATGAGCAGTTCTTC
cdr3_aa: CASTSAGAYNEQFF

j_call: TRBJ2-1
v_call: TRBV10-3
clone_size: NA
d_call: NA
cdr3_nt: TGTGCCATCGCCGCGTCGGAGGACTCCTACAATGAGCAGTTCTTC
cdr3_aa: CAIAASEDSYNEQFF

j_call: TRBJ2-3
v_call: TRBV7-7
clone_size: NA
d_call: NA
cdr3_nt: TGTGCTAGCAGCTTGGACGGGGGAACAGATACGCAGTATTTT
cdr3_aa: CASSLDGGTDTQYF

j_call: TRBJ2-7
v_call: TRBV27
clone_size: NA
d_call: TRBD2
cdr3_nt: TGTGCCAGCAGTTGGCTAGCGGGAAGGAACGAGCAGTACTTC
cdr3_aa: CASSWLAGRNEQYF

j_call: TRBJ2-3
v_call: TRBV19
clone_size: NA
d_call: NA
cdr3_nt: TGTGCCAGTAGTATACAAAAACCGAAGGACAGCCGAAATTCTAATACGCAGTATTTT
cdr3_aa: CASSIQKPKDSRNSNTQYF

j_call: TRBJ2-3
v_call: TRBV10-3
clone_size: NA
d_call: TRBD2
cdr3_nt: TGTGCCATCAGTACCTCCCGGACTAGCGGGGGCCGTGGCACAGATACGCAGTATTTT
cdr3_aa: CAISTSRTSGGRGTDTQYF

j_call: TRBJ2-7
v_call: TRBV6-1
clone_size: NA
d_call: TRBD1
cdr3_nt: TGTGCCACGAACTTGGACAGGGGCGCCTACGAGCAGTACTTC
cdr3_aa: CATNLDRGAYEQYF